These 27 T cell receptor beta chains originate from one sample sequenced in a study of cytomegalovirus exposure and HLA in healthy donors. Use of 60 Vbeta and 13 Jbeta primers characterized the PCR. Using immunoSEQ multiplex PCR, the repertoire was profiled, and TCRdb retains in-frame clones only, with some absent. Of fewer than 200,000 clones in the sample, 82% are singletons; the top ten hold approximately 1.5%. Sequenced sample: PBMCs. The receptors stem from a male donor in good health and CMV-seronegative.

This chain links TRBV12-5 with TRBJ1-2; the D is unclear. The V end lost 1 base, the J end lost 2 bases, and 2 bases lay between the germline ends. Germline CDR1 is LGHNT and CDR2 is FRNRAP. This CDR3 is 12 amino acids long. The CDR3, as DNA: TGTGCTAGTGGTTTGGCGAACTATGGCTACACCTTC. Translation: CASGLANYGYTF.

This clone has just a few counts. One junction end does not reproduce the germline sequence, and a read error may be involved. J is TRBJ1-1 and V is TRBV7-9; a weak D match, TRBD1 (6 bases). The CDR3 consists of 14 residues. Germline-derived CDR1 and CDR2 are SEHNR and FQNEAQ (reference sequence). The CDR3 reads CSSSLGHRATEAFF. CDR3 sequence (DNA): TGTTCCAGCAGCTTAGGACACAGGGCCACTGAAGCTTTCTTT.

The rearrangement joins TRBV5-1 to TRBJ2-1; D perhaps matches TRBD1 (6 bases). The CDR3 consists of 18 residues. Germline loops: CDR1 SGHRS, CDR2 YFSETQ. V was trimmed by 2 bases and J by 7 bases, leaving 25 bases between them. The CDR3 sequence: CASSFFKADRLGTNEQFF. CDR3 sequence (DNA): TGCGCCAGCAGCTTTTTTAAAGCCGACAGGTTGGGAACAAATGAGCAGTTCTTC.

This clone was detected once. The rearrangement joins TRBV7-7 to TRBJ2-5; tentatively, D is TRBD1 (6 bases). This CDR3 has 15 residues. The germline V gene has CDR1 SSHAT and CDR2 FNYEAQ (reference sequence). Trimming stripped 5 bases from V and 1 base from J, with 14 bases between. The CDR3 coding sequence is TGTGCCAGCAGCCCGGGACACCACCGCCAAGAGACCCAGTACTTC. The encoded protein is CASSPGHHRQETQYF.

This sequence joins TRBV29-1 and TRBJ1-2; 7 bases agree with TRBD1. CDR3 length: 16 residues. Germline assignment: CDR1 SQVTM and CDR2 ANQGSEA. J was trimmed by 2 bases and V by 4 bases; bases with no gene match: 13. As DNA, the CDR3 is TGCAGCGTTGCCCCTGAATCAGGGGGACCAAACTATGGCTACACCTTC. Encoded protein: CSVAPESGGPNYGYTF. Filled out from reference TRBV29-1 and TRBJ1-2, the complete variable domain reads SAVISQKPSRDICQRGTSLTIQCQVDSQVTMMFWYRQQPGQSLTLIATANQGSEATYESGFVIDKFPISRPNLTFSTLTVSNMSPEDSSIYLCSVAPESGGPNYGYTFGSGTRLTVV.

The chain uses TRBV6-1 and TRBJ2-5; TRBD2 agrees at 10 bases. Per the germline V gene, CDR1 is MNHNS and CDR2 is SASEGT. V lost 4 bases, J lost 5 bases, and 4 bases stayed unmatched. The CDR3 has 14 amino acids. The CDR3 bases are TGTGCCAGCAGTGGGCTAGCGGGAGTGGAGACCCAGTACTTC. This codes for CASSGLAGVETQYF.

CDR3 protein: CAWSPVRGSEKLFF. The CDR3 coding sequence is TGTGCCTGGAGTCCGGTTAGGGGAAGCGAAAAACTGTTTTTT. The chain links TRBV30 to TRBJ1-4, with D possibly matching TRBD1 (5 bases). Germline assignment: CDR1 GTSNPN and CDR2 SVGIG (reference sequence). Trimming removed 2 bases at V and 8 bases at J, with 15 bases between. The CDR3 consists of 14 residues. The whole variable domain, filled in from reference TRBV30 and TRBJ1-4, reads SQTIHQWPATLVQPVGSPLSLECTVEGTSNPNLYWYRQAAGRGLQLLFYSVGIGQISSEVPQNLSASRPQDRQFILSSKKLLLSDSGFYLCAWSPVRGSEKLFFGSGTQLSVL.

The genes are TRBV4-2 and TRBJ1-2; 8 bases fit TRBD1. V trimming: 0 bases; J trimming: 8 bases; junction bases outside the gene matches: 11. The CDR3 has 16 amino acids. Germline loops: CDR1 LGHNA, CDR2 YNFKEQ. CDR3 in DNA: TGTGCCAGCAGCCAAGACTTGGGACAGGCCCGGGGAGGCTACACCTTC. This translates into CASSQDLGQARGGYTF.

This sequence joins TRBV7-3 and TRBJ2-3; 7 nucleotides line up with TRBD2. Germline assignment: CDR1 SGHTA and CDR2 FQGTGA. This CDR3 has 15 residues. Germline trimming cut 2 bases from V and 5 bases from J; bases unmatched to any gene: 7. The CDR3 bases are TGTGCCAGCAGCTTAGCGTCCCTAGCGGTAGATACGCAGTATTTT. Translated: CASSLASLAVDTQYF.

The chain recombines TRBV5-5 with TRBJ2-6; the D is unclear. This CDR3 is built from 16 residues. Trimming pared 0 bases from V and 0 bases from J, leaving 7 bases between. The germline V gene encodes CDR1 SGHKS and CDR2 YYEKEE (reference sequence). As DNA, the CDR3 is TGTGCCAGCAGCTTGGTACAGACCTCTGGGGCCAACGTCCTGACTTTC. Its protein is CASSLVQTSGANVLTF.

Regarding this clone: No DNA is shown, since the ends of the CDR3 on it are uncertain; the CDR3 is the one TCRdb lists. The gene calls are TRBV27 and TRBJ2-7; the D call in the table, TRBD1, was not verified against the DNA. Germline-derived CDR1 and CDR2 are MNHEY and SMNVEV (reference sequence). The CDR3 is 15 amino acids long, termini counted. CDR3: CASSSSTGRTYEQYF.

The rearrangement joins TRBV7-6 to TRBJ2-2; 8 bases are shared with TRBD1. The length of the CDR3 is 15 residues. Trimming took 4 bases from V and 5 from J; bases not matched to a gene: 6. Per the germline V gene, CDR1 is SGHVS and CDR2 is FNYEAQ. The CDR3 protein is CASSSGQGPTGELFF. CDR3 DNA: TGTGCCAGCAGCTCCGGACAGGGCCCGACCGGGGAGCTGTTTTTT.

The chain is built from TRBV29-1 and TRBJ1-2; possibly TRBD1 for D (5 bases). The germline V gene encodes CDR1 SQVTM and CDR2 ANQGSEA. The CDR3 is made up of 13 amino acids. V was trimmed by 3 bases and J by 1 base, leaving 9 bases between them. DNA of the CDR3: TGCAGCGTTGACCCGCAGGGTAACTATGGCTACACCTTC. Residues: CSVDPQGNYGYTF.

CDR3 DNA: TGTGCCAGCAGGGGCGCGGGGGCGTTTCAGCCCCAGCATTTT. It yields the protein CASRGAGAFQPQHF. The rearrangement uses TRBV2 and TRBJ1-5; a possible D gene is TRBD1 (6 bases). The V and J ends lost 6 bases and 6 bases respectively, with 15 bases between them. The CDR3 consists of 14 residues. Germline V gives CDR1 SNHLY, CDR2 FYNNEI.

The gene calls are TRBV9 and TRBJ2-5; 11 bases agree with TRBD2. The CDR3 contains 17 residues. The junction had 6 bases not matched to a gene; V was cut back by 0 bases and J by 2 bases. Germline V gives CDR1 SGDLS, CDR2 YYNGEE. CDR3 residues: CASSVDISGGVQETQYF. For the CDR3, the DNA is TGTGCCAGCAGCGTAGATATTAGCGGGGGGGTACAAGAGACCCAGTACTTC.

The V gene is TRBV18, the J gene TRBJ1-5; 8 nucleotides line up with TRBD1. CDR3 size: 16 residues. Germline CDR1 KGHSH, CDR2 LQKENI. J gave up 3 bases and V 0 bases, and 4 bases lay outside the gene matches. CDR3 residues: CASSPPNRGDNQPQHF. For the CDR3, the DNA is TGTGCCAGCTCACCACCAAACAGGGGGGACAATCAGCCCCAGCATTTT.

The chain is built from TRBV6-5 and TRBJ1-1; D not certain. V was shortened by 0 bases and J by 1 base, with 6 bases between the two germline ends. Per the germline V gene, CDR1 is MNHEY and CDR2 is SVGAGI. The CDR3 extends over 14 amino acids. The CDR3 is CASSYSTGNTEAFF. The CDR3 bases are TGTGCCAGCAGTTACTCAACGGGGAACACTGAAGCTTTCTTT.

The rearrangement links TRBV27 to TRBJ2-1; possibly TRBD2 for D (7 bases). V lost 10 bases to trimming and J lost 2 bases, with 15 bases between them. This CDR3 has 14 amino acids. Germline-derived CDR1 and CDR2 are MNHEY and SMNVEV (reference sequence). The chain's CDR3 is CATPGGLAYNEQFF. As DNA, the CDR3 is TGTGCCACCCCCGGGGGGCTTGCCTACAATGAGCAGTTCTTC.

This chain connects TRBV19 to TRBJ1-5; 7 positions agree with TRBD1. Germline CDR1 LNHDA, CDR2 SQIVND (reference sequence). The J segment lost 5 bases and the V segment lost 9 bases, leaving 13 bases of the junction unmatched. The CDR3 length is 15 residues. CDR3 sequence: CASRYEGAPDQPQHF. The CDR3 DNA sequence: TGTGCCAGCCGGTATGAGGGGGCTCCTGATCAGCCCCAGCATTTT.

As to this clone: A read error may account for a junction end that differs from germline. This chain connects TRBV19 to TRBJ1-2; D gene unclear. Germline V gene lookup returns CDR1 LNHDA and CDR2 SQIVND (reference sequence). CDR3 size: 16 residues. For the CDR3, the DNA is TGTGCCAGTGGTATAGTTTCGCCAGGAGGAGCTTTTGGCTACACCTTC. It specifies CASGIVSPGGAFGYTF.

The chain's CDR3 is CASSVGQADIQYF. The CDR3 nucleotides read TGTGCCAGCAGCGTAGGACAGGCTGACATTCAGTACTTC. The chain uses TRBV9 and TRBJ2-4; TRBD1 might be the D (6 bases). V was shortened by 0 bases and J by 8 bases, with 9 bases between the two germline ends. Germline V CDR1 and CDR2: SGDLS, YYNGEE. CDR3 length equals 13 residues.

This clone appeared a few times. This chain joins TRBV5-1 and TRBJ2-5; TRBD2 agrees at 10 bases. Germline loops: CDR1 SGHRS, CDR2 YFSETQ. V was clipped by 2 bases and J by 1 base; unmatched bases: 8. The length of the CDR3 is 17 residues. For the CDR3, the DNA is TGCGCCAGCAGCTTTGAAGCGGGGGGGCCTTCCCAAGAGACCCAGTACTTC. Its translation is CASSFEAGGPSQETQYF.

The rearrangement uses TRBV4-1 and TRBJ2-7, with TRBD2 identical over 10 bases. The CDR3 is 14 residues long. V lost 4 bases to trimming and J lost 3 bases; unmatched junction nucleotides: 3. Germline V lookup: CDR1 MGHRA, CDR2 YSYEKL. The CDR3 coding sequence is TGCGCCAGCAGCCTTACTAGCGGGGACTACGAGCAGTACTTC. Translating gives CASSLTSGDYEQYF.

This clone has more than one count but fewer than ten. The J gene is TRBJ2-3, the V gene TRBV6-5, with TRBD1 matching 7 bases. The length of the CDR3 is 15 residues. Germline trimming cut 6 bases from V and 2 bases from J; bases unmatched to any gene: 8. From germline, CDR1 is MNHEY and CDR2 SVGAGI. The CDR3 DNA reads TGTGCCAGCAGAGCCCGGGACAGTTCCACAGATACGCAGTATTTT. This encodes CASRARDSSTDTQYF.

V and J are TRBV7-9 and TRBJ2-1, with 9 bases fitting TRBD2. This CDR3 is built from 16 residues. CDR1 is SEHNR, CDR2 FQNEAQ, per germline (reference sequence). Trimming at V came to 1 base and at J to 4 bases, leaving 5 bases not matched to a gene. The CDR3 DNA is TGTGCCAGCAGCTTAGTGCGGGGGGGCTTGTACAATGAGCAGTTCTTC. Translated: CASSLVRGGLYNEQFF.

The rearrangement uses TRBV11-3 and TRBJ2-3; 9 bases are shared with TRBD1. CDR3 length: 14 residues. V trimming: 5 bases; J trimming: 6 bases; junction bases outside the gene matches: 6. The germline V gene encodes CDR1 SGHNT and CDR2 YENEEA. The CDR3, as DNA: TGTGCCAGCAGCAGGGGACAGGGTGACGATACGCAGTATTTT. Encoded protein: CASSRGQGDDTQYF.

V usage is TRBV7-3 and J usage is TRBJ2-2, with D maybe TRBD2 (5 bases). The CDR3 consists of 15 residues. The ends were cut back, 2 bases at V and 6 bases at J, with 13 bases in the middle. Germline V gene lookup returns CDR1 SGHTA and CDR2 FQGTGA. The DNA for the CDR3 is TGTGCCAGCAGCTTAGGCGTGGGAGCCGCCGGGGAGCTGTTTTTT. Translating it yields CASSLGVGAAGELFF.